The rows below give T cell receptor beta chains drawn from one sample of a study of blood T cell repertoires in COVID-19. Data came from immunoSEQ multiplex PCR; TCRdb stores just in-frame clones and leaves some out. Of about 74,000 clones listed, nearly 90% were seen once; the top ten hold less than 3%. The material sequenced was peripheral blood. These receptors came from a man between 65 and 79 years old with active or convalescent COVID-19. CDR3s include the opening cysteine and the closing phenylalanine or tryptophan. A D gene is named only where the DNA matches it firmly. The size of a clone is reported for some rows only, either as once, few or many, or as a class for expanded clones.

cdr3_nt cdr3_aa cdr3_length j_call clone_size v_call d_call
TGTGCCAGCAGCTTAGATAGTCGTATACGGGACAGTAGCACAGATACGCAGTATTTT CASSLDSRIRDSSTDTQYF 19 TRBJ2-3 . TRBV11-3 TRBD1
TGTGCCAGCAGCCGCGGGGGGGGGATCTCCGAGCAGTACTTC CASSRGGGISEQYF 14 TRBJ2-7 . TRBV3-1/TRBV3-2 TRBD2
TGTGCCAGCTCCCGGACAGGGAACATGAACACTGAAGCTTTCTTT CASSRTGNMNTEAFF 15 TRBJ1-1 . TRBV18 TRBD1
TGTGCCAGCAGCCCTGGACAGGGGAGTTGGGGAACAGATACGCAGTATTTT CASSPGQGSWGTDTQYF 17 TRBJ2-3 few TRBV11-2 TRBD1
TGTGCCTGGAGTAAGCGGGGCGCCCCCTACGAGCAGTACTTC CAWSKRGAPYEQYF 14 TRBJ2-7 . TRBV30 TRBD2
TGCGCCAGCAGCCAAGAAACGGGAGGGCCCACCTACGAGCAGTACTTC CASSQETGGPTYEQYF 16 TRBJ2-7 . TRBV4-1 TRBD2
TGTGCCAGTAGTATAGTAAGCGGGTCCCCTAGCACAGATACGCAGTATTTT CASSIVSGSPSTDTQYF 17 TRBJ2-3 once TRBV19 .
TGTGCCAGCAGCCCGTACAGGTACAAGCAGTTCTTC CASSPYRYKQFF 12 TRBJ2-1 . TRBV7-6 .
TGTGCCAGCAGTCACCGGGGGGGAGGGGAAAAACTGTTTTTT CASSHRGGGEKLFF 14 TRBJ1-4 . TRBV6-5 .
TGTGCCAGCAGCTTGGGCAGGGGAAGGGATGAGCAGTTCTTC CASSLGRGRDEQFF 14 TRBJ2-1 . TRBV5-4 .
TGTGCCAGCAGCCAAGACCGGACTCTCGGACCCGGGGAGCTGTTTTTT CASSQDRTLGPGELFF 16 TRBJ2-2 . TRBV3-1/TRBV3-2 .
TGTGCCAGCAGTTTACGTCGGACAGCAGAAGCTTTCTTT CASSLRRTAEAFF 13 TRBJ1-1 . TRBV12-3/TRBV12-4 .
TGTGCCAGTAGTTTCCTCCAGCGGGAGGGCTCCTACAATGAGCAGTTCTTC CASSFLQREGSYNEQFF 17 TRBJ2-1 . TRBV19 TRBD2
TGTGCCAGCAGTTCCCAGACCACAGCGGGGGGCACTGAAGCTTTCTTT CASSSQTTAGGTEAFF 16 TRBJ1-1 . TRBV28 .
TGTGCCAGCAGCTTGGGAGGGACAGGGACATACGAGCAGTACTTC CASSLGGTGTYEQYF 15 TRBJ2-7 . TRBV5-4 TRBD1
TGTGCCAGTAGTAGCACGGGGCTCGGAGGGGAGCAGTACTTC CASSSTGLGGEQYF 14 TRBJ2-7 . TRBV19 .
TGTGCCAGCAGCCCACGGGGGGGGCGCACAGATACGCAGTATTTT CASSPRGGRTDTQYF 15 TRBJ2-3 . TRBV3-1/TRBV3-2 TRBD2
TGTGCCAGCAGCCCCGGACTAGCGGGGGGCCAAGAGACCCAGTACTTC CASSPGLAGGQETQYF 16 TRBJ2-5 . TRBV11-2 TRBD2
TGCGCCAGCAGCTTGGAACCGTCTAGCGGGCAGAATGAGCAGTTCTTC CASSLEPSSGQNEQFF 16 TRBJ2-1 once TRBV5-1 TRBD2
TGCGCCAGCAGCCTAGGACATGAAACCTATAATTCACCCCTCCACTTT CASSLGHETYNSPLHF 16 TRBJ1-6 . TRBV5-1 .
TGCGCCAGCAGTCCCGGGACAACAGGCAATCAGCCCCAGCATTTT CASSPGTTGNQPQHF 15 TRBJ1-5 . TRBV10-2 .
TGTGCCAGTAGTATAGGTTCCCTTGATCAGCCCCAGCATTTT CASSIGSLDQPQHF 14 TRBJ1-5 few TRBV19 .
TGCGCCAGCAGCTTGGAAGCGGTCACAGATACGCAGTATTTT CASSLEAVTDTQYF 14 TRBJ2-3 few TRBV5-1 .
TGTGCCAGTAGCCCTGGACGGGGGGGCTATGAAAAACTGTTTTTT CASSPGRGGYEKLFF 15 TRBJ1-4 once TRBV19 .
TGTGCCAGCAGCCAAGCCCCCAGCACAGCGGCAAGTCAGTTCTTC CASSQAPSTAASQFF 15 TRBJ2-1 once TRBV3-1/TRBV3-2 .
TGTGCCAGCCTTCCCAGCGGATTTAGCACAGATACGCAGTATTTT CASLPSGFSTDTQYF 15 TRBJ2-3 . TRBV2 .
TGTGCCAGTAGTAAGGCTACGGGAACTAGTCGACCGGACACTGAAGCTTTCTTT CASSKATGTSRPDTEAFF 18 TRBJ1-1 . TRBV19 .
TGCGCCAGCAGCCAGGACAGGGGATATCAGCCCCAGCATTTT CASSQDRGYQPQHF 14 TRBJ1-5 . TRBV4-1 TRBD1
TGTGCCAGCAATTGGGGACATAGCAATCAGCCCCAGCATTTT CASNWGHSNQPQHF 14 TRBJ1-5 . TRBV28 .
TGTGCCAGTAGTATAGTTGGGGCGCAAAGCTCTGGGGCCAACGTCCTGACTTTC CASSIVGAQSSGANVLTF 18 TRBJ2-6 . TRBV19 .
TGTGCCAGTAGCCTCGGCGGGGGGGCCCCCGGGGAGCTGTTTTTT CASSLGGGAPGELFF 15 TRBJ2-2 once TRBV19 TRBD2
TGCGCCAGCAGCTTTGGCACCCAGAACACTGAAGCTTTCTTT CASSFGTQNTEAFF 14 TRBJ1-1 . TRBV5-1 .
TGTGCCAGCAGCCCTACATCGGGACAAGACTATGGCTACACCTTC CASSPTSGQDYGYTF 15 TRBJ1-2 . TRBV3-1/TRBV3-2 .
TGTGCCAGCAGCCGACAGGGTGAAGCTTTCTTT CASSRQGEAFF 11 TRBJ1-1 . TRBV6-5 TRBD1
TGTGCCAGCAGCTTACCCCCGAGACAGGGGGTCATGAACACTGAAGCTTTCTTT CASSLPPRQGVMNTEAFF 18 TRBJ1-1 . TRBV7-9 TRBD1
TGTGCCATCAATAGCAGAACTAGCACCGGGGAGCTGTTTTTT CAINSRTSTGELFF 14 TRBJ2-2 . TRBV10-3 .
TGCGCCAGCAGCTTGTCAGTAGGACGGGAAAACACCATATATTTT CASSLSVGRENTIYF 15 TRBJ1-3 . TRBV5-1 .
TGTGCCAGCAGCTTCGACGCTAGGAACACTGAAGCTTTCTTT CASSFDARNTEAFF 14 TRBJ1-1 . TRBV5-4 .
TGTGCCAGTAGTCCTCTTACTAGCGGGGGGCTAGAGACCCAGTACTTC CASSPLTSGGLETQYF 16 TRBJ2-5 . TRBV19 TRBD2
TGTGCCAGCAGTTCAGATAGCGGGGGACGGTACGAGCAGTACTTC CASSSDSGGRYEQYF 15 TRBJ2-7 . TRBV6-2/TRBV6-3 TRBD2
TGTGCCAGCAGCTTATCAGGGGGCTGGCAGCCCCAGCATTTT CASSLSGGWQPQHF 14 TRBJ1-5 . TRBV7-8 TRBD1
TGCGCCAGCAGCTTGGCGGGGACAAACTACAATGAGCAGTTCTTC CASSLAGTNYNEQFF 15 TRBJ2-1 few TRBV5-1 .
TGTGCCTGGAGCCCCCTCGGGACAGCTAACTATGGCTACACCTTC CAWSPLGTANYGYTF 15 TRBJ1-2 few TRBV30 TRBD1
TGTGCCAGTAGTATTCGCGGGACAGGGGACGGCTACACCTTC CASSIRGTGDGYTF 14 TRBJ1-2 . TRBV19 TRBD1
TGTGCCAGCAGCACGACAGGGGAGACCGAGCAGTACTTC CASSTTGETEQYF 13 TRBJ2-7 . TRBV11-2 TRBD1
TGCGCCAGCAGCTTGGTCCCCCCCCAACGGGCGGGACAGGGAAACGGCGAGCAGTACTTC CASSLVPPQRAGQGNGEQYF 20 TRBJ2-7 . TRBV5-1 TRBD1
TGTGCCAGCACGTCTACTCAGGGGGCATTCAATCAGCCCCAGCATTTT CASTSTQGAFNQPQHF 16 TRBJ1-5 . TRBV28 TRBD1